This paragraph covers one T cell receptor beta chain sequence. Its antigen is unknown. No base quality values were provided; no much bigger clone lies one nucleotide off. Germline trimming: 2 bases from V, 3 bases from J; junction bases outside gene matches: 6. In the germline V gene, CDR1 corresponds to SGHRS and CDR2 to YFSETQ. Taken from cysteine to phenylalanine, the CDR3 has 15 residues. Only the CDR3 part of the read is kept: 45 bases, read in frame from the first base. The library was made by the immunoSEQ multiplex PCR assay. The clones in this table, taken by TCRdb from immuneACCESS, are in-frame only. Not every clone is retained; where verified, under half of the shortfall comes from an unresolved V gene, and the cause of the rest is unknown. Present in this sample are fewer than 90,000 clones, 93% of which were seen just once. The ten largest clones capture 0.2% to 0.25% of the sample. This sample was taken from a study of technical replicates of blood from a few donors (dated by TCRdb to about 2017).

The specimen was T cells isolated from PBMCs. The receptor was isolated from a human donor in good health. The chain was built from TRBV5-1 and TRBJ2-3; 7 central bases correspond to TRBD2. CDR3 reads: CASSFYVGGTDTQYF. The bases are TGCGCCAGCAGCTTTTACGTGGGAGGGACAGATACGCAGTATTTT.